The sequence of this T cell receptor (beta chain) was determined in a study of T cells in Graves' hyperthyroidism and ophthalmopathy. Study-wide context: Peripheral blood specimens were obtained at initial diagnosis, prior to any treatment. Study conclusions and caveats: Using 13 V-J features, a model discriminated ophthalmopathy from stable hyperthyroidism. The majority of expanded thyroid clonotypes above 0.001 also appeared in blood.

To note about this clonotype: Its antigen is unknown.

The TCR beta CDR3 regions underwent amplification using RNA transcripts as the source. In the first-round RT-PCR of the TCR CDR3, the HTBI primer set was used. One entry per CDR3 protein, called by TCRdb with MiXCR from the multiplex PCR reads. The sample shows a few hundred thousand distinct CDR3 sequences, 20% to 25% of them seen only once. Researchers defined stable Graves' hyperthyroidism as no ophthalmopathy progression within 18 months. CDR1 and CDR2 from the germline V gene are SGHTA and FQGTGA. Trimming shortened V by 5 bases and J by 9 bases, and 12 bases separated the two germline ends. The length of the CDR3 is 12 residues.

The genes are TRBV7-3 and TRBJ2-3; no reliable D call. Material: blood. This clonotype was obtained from a woman between 45 and 60 years old with Graves' hyperthyroidism. The CDR3, as DNA: TGTGCCAGCAGCCCACCCGGACCCACGCAGTATTTT. It yields the protein CASSPPGPTQYF.